Following are 11 T cell receptor beta chains from one sample sequenced in a study of response to subunit inactivated influenza vaccine. TCRdb reprocessed the RT-PCR reads with MiXCR, giving one entry per CDR3 protein. Of roughly 780,000 distinct CDR3 sequences detected, less than 20% appear once; the ten largest clones hold approximately 10%. The source material was PBMCs from blood, sampled roughly 5 days after vaccination. These receptors were collected from a man in his forties or fifties who received an inactivated influenza vaccine.

In its sample, this clonotype was seen a few times. The chain couples TRBV4-2 to TRBJ1-1; D is possibly TRBD1 (6 bases). Between the trimmed V and J ends, which lost 1 base and 6 bases, there was a span of 12 bases. This CDR3 has 14 amino acids. Germline-derived CDR1 and CDR2 are LGHNA and YNFKEQ. Written as DNA, the CDR3 is TGTGCCAGCAGCCAAGGGTGGGAGGGGGCTGAAGCTTTCTTT. Translating gives CASSQGWEGAEAFF.

This clonotype occurred a few times. This sequence joins TRBV12-3 or TRBV12-4 and TRBJ1-1; possibly TRBD1 for D (6 bases). V was clipped by 6 bases and J by 4 bases, with 12 bases between them. This CDR3 comprises 13 residues. CDR3: CASRPDRFTEAFF. The CDR3 region has the DNA TGTGCCAGCAGACCCGACAGGTTCACTGAAGCTTTCTTT.

The chain is built from TRBV20-1 and TRBJ1-1; 9 nucleotides match TRBD1. The CDR3 has 14 residues. After removal of 2 bases from V and 3 bases from J, the junction contained 4 bases not matched to a gene. Germline CDR1 DFQATT, CDR2 SNEGSKA (reference sequence). CDR3 region: CSARPTGGYTEAFF. Written as DNA, the CDR3 is TGCAGTGCTAGACCTACAGGGGGCTACACTGAAGCTTTCTTT.

There are a few counts of this clonotype. The genes are TRBV4-2 and TRBJ2-5; tentative D call: TRBD2 (6 bases). The CDR3 sequence is 15 residues long. Germline V gives CDR1 LGHNA, CDR2 YNFKEQ. V lost 5 bases and J lost 2, with 15 bases in between. The CDR3 is CASSSSEGPQETQYF. CDR3 in DNA: TGTGCCAGCAGCTCCTCGGAGGGTCCGCAAGAGACCCAGTACTTC.

V is TRBV5-1 and J is TRBJ1-1; no clear D. The CDR3 is made up of 12 amino acids. Trimming removed 5 bases at V and 2 bases at J, with 7 bases between. Germline CDR1 is SGHRS and CDR2 is YFSETQ. The CDR3 reads CASREENTEAFF. In nucleotides, the CDR3 is TGCGCCAGCAGAGAGGAAAACACTGAAGCTTTCTTT.

The chain combines TRBV12-3 or TRBV12-4 with TRBJ1-1; tentative D call: TRBD1 (6 bases). Trimming pared 9 bases from V and 0 bases from J, leaving 17 bases between. The length of the CDR3 is 15 residues. The CDR3 reads CASTETGGMNTEAFF. In DNA, the CDR3 is TGTGCCAGTACCGAGACAGGCGGGATGAACACTGAAGCTTTCTTT.

This clonotype was counted many times. This sequence joins TRBV9 and TRBJ2-1; TRBD2 agrees at 8 bases. The CDR3 is made up of 14 amino acids. Germline CDR1 is SGDLS and CDR2 is YYNGEE. The V segment lost 0 bases and the J segment 12 bases; nucleotides outside the gene matches: 8. The CDR3 DNA reads as TGTGCCAGCAGCGTAGATACTAGCGGACAAGGGCAGTTCTTC. It specifies CASSVDTSGQGQFF.

The chain recombines TRBV11-2 with TRBJ2-6, with D perhaps TRBD2 (6 bases). Germline V gene sequence: CDR1 SGHAT, CDR2 FQNNGV. The CDR3 has 18 amino acids. The ends were cut back, 0 bases at V and 2 bases at J, with 14 bases in the middle. DNA for the CDR3: TGTGCCAGCAGCTTAGATCTCTGGAGGGCCACTGGGGCCAACGTCCTGACTTTC. Its translation is CASSLDLWRATGANVLTF. Based on the CDR3 plus reference TRBV11-2 and TRBJ2-6, the full variable domain is EAGVAQSPRYKIIEKRQSVAFWCNPISGHATLYWYQQILGQGPKLLIQFQNNGVVDDSQLPKDRFSAERLKGVDSTLKIQPAKLEDSAVYLCASSLDLWRATGANVLTFGAGSRLTVL.

This clonotype came up a few times. V and J are TRBV9 and TRBJ2-7; D is uncertain. V gave up 3 bases and J gave up 0 bases, with 10 bases separating them. The CDR3 sequence is 14 residues long. Germline CDR1 reads SGDLS; CDR2 reads YYNGEE. The CDR3 protein is CASSASPISYEQYF. In DNA form, the CDR3 reads TGTGCCAGCAGCGCGAGTCCGATCTCCTACGAGCAGTACTTC.

In nucleotides, the CDR3 is TGTGCCAGCAACTCAAGGCGCACAGGGCGGGAGCAGTACTTC. Its translation is CASNSRRTGREQYF. The genes are TRBV7-9 and TRBJ2-7; perhaps TRBD1 as D (6 bases). Trimming removed 7 bases at V and 7 bases at J, with 20 bases between. Germline CDR1 is SEHNR and CDR2 is FQNEAQ (reference sequence). This CDR3 is built from 14 residues. The whole variable domain, remainder taken from reference TRBV7-9 and TRBJ2-7, is DTGVSQNPRHKITKRGQNVTFRCDPISEHNRLYWYRQTLGQGPEFLTYFQNEAQLEKSRLLSDRFSAERPKGSFSTLEIQRTEQGDSAMYLCASNSRRTGREQYFGPGTRLTVT.

This clonotype was picked up many times. J is TRBJ2-3 and V is TRBV20-1; 7 bases agree with TRBD2. Germline V gene lookup returns CDR1 DFQATT and CDR2 SNEGSKA (reference sequence). This CDR3 contains 14 residues. Losses at the gene ends were 5 bases for V and 0 bases for J; bases not matched to a gene: 5. CDR3 sequence: CSARTRPSTDTQYF. For the CDR3, the DNA is TGCAGTGCTCGGACTAGACCAAGCACAGATACGCAGTATTTT.